This T cell receptor (beta chain) derives from a study of sequential checkpoint blockade in melanoma. Study at large: First-line arms were nivolumab then ipilimumab, or the reverse, randomized 1:1.

Trimming took 6 bases from V and 1 from J; bases not matched to a gene: 10. Per germline, CDR1 SEHNR and CDR2 FQNEAQ (reference sequence). This CDR3 spans 17 amino acids. Treatment reported: randomized to nivolumab then ipilimumab (arm A) or the reverse (arm B). Sequencing was performed with immunoSEQ multiplex PCR; in TCRdb, only in-frame clones are kept and a portion is missing. The sample consists of about 9,100 clones, around 50% of them appearing once. This clone was seen only a few times. The TCR comes from a human donor with melanoma. This material consisted of CD8+ T cells sorted from blood (inferred from file names), taken from a patient given nivolumab and ipilimumab in sequence. This sequence joins TRBV7-9 and TRBJ2-5; 11 bases align to TRBD2. The CDR3 nucleotides are TGTGCCAGCAGTTCTCTACTAGCGGGGGCTCTCCAAGAGACCCAGTACTTC. Amino acids: CASSSLLAGALQETQYF. Drawing the rest from reference TRBV7-9 and TRBJ2-5, the complete variable domain is DTGVSQNPRHKITKRGQNVTFRCDPISEHNRLYWYRQTLGQGPEFLTYFQNEAQLEKSRLLSDRFSAERPKGSFSTLEIQRTEQGDSAMYLCASSSLLAGALQETQYFGPGTRLLVL.